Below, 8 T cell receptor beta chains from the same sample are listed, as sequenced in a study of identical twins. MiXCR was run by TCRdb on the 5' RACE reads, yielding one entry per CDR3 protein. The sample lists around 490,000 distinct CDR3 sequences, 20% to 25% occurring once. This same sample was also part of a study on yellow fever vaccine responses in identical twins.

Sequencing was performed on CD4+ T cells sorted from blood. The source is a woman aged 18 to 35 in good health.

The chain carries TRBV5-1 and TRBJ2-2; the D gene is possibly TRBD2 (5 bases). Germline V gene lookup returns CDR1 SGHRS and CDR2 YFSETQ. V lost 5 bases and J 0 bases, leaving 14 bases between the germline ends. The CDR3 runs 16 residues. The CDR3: CASRFAGISNTGELFF. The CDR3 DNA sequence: TGCGCCAGCAGATTTGCGGGTATATCGAACACCGGGGAGCTGTTTTTT.

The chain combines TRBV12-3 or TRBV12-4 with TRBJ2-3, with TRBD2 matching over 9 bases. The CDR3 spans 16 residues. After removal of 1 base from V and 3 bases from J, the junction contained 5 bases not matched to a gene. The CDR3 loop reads CASSLGGRALTDTQYF. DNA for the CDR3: TGTGCCAGCAGTTTAGGCGGGAGGGCCTTGACAGATACGCAGTATTTT.

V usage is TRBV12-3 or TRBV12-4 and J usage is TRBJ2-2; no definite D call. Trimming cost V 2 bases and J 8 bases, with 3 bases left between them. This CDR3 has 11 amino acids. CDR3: CASSLRGELFF. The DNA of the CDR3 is TGTGCCAGCAGTTTACGGGGGGAGCTGTTTTTT.

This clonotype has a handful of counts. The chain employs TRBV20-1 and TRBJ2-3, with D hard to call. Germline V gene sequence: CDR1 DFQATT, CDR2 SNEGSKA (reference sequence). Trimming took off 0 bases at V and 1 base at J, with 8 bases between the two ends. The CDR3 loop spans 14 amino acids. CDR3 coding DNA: TGCAGTGCTAGAGATGGACGGGGCACAGATACGCAGTATTTT. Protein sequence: CSARDGRGTDTQYF.

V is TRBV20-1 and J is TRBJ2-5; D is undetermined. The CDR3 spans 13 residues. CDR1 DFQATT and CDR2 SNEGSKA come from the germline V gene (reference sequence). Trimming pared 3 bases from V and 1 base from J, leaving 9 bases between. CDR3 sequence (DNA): TGCAGTGCTAGTAGGAATATCCAAGAGACCCAGTACTTC. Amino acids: CSASRNIQETQYF.

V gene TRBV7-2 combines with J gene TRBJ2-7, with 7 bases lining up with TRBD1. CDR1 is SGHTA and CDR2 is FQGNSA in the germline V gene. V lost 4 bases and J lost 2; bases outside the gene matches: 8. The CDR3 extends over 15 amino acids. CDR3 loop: CASSSTGDAPYEQYF. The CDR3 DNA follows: TGTGCCAGCAGCTCCACAGGGGATGCACCCTACGAGCAGTACTTC.

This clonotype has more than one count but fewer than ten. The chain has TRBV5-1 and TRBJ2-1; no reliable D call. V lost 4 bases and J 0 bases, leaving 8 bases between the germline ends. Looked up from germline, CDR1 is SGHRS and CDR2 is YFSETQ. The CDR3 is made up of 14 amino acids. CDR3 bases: TGCGCCAGCAGCACAGCCAACTCCTACAATGAGCAGTTCTTC. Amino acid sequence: CASSTANSYNEQFF.

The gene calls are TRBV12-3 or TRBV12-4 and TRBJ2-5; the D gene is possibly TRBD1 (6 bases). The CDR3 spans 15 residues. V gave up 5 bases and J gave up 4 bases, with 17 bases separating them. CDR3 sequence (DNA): TGTGCCAGCAGTCCCCAGGGGCCATCGGGAGAGACCCAGTACTTC. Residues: CASSPQGPSGETQYF.